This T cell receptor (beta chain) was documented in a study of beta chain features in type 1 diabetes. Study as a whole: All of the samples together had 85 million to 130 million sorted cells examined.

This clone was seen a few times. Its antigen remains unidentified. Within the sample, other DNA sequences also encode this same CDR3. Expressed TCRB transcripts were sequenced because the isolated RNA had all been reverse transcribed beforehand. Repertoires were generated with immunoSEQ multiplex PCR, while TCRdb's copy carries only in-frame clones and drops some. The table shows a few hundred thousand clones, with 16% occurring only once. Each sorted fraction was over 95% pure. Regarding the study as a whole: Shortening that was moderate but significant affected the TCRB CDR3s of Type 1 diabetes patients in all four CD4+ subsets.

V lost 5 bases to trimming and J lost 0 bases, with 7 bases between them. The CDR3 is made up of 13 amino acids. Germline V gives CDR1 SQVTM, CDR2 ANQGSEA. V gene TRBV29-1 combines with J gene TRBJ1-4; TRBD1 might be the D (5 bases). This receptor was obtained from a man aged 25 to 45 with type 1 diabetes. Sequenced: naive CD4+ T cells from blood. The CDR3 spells CSVQGATNEKLFF. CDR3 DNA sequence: TGCAGCGTTCAGGGTGCAACTAATGAAAAACTGTTTTTT.